One sample yielded the 16 T cell receptor beta chains listed below, sequenced in a study of cytomegalovirus exposure and HLA in healthy donors. The primer mix had 60 Vbeta and 13 Jbeta primers. Sequencing was performed with immunoSEQ multiplex PCR; in TCRdb, only in-frame clones are kept and a portion is missing. The profile shows 180,000 or so clones, roughly 78% of them singletons. Material for sequencing was PBMCs. These receptors were collected from a woman aged 25-40 years in good health and CMV-seronegative.

The J gene is TRBJ1-1, the V gene TRBV2; 8 bases fit TRBD1. The CDR3 has 14 amino acids. V gave up 10 bases and J gave up 4 bases; unmatched junction bases: 11. Germline CDR1 reads SNHLY; CDR2 reads FYNNEI. The CDR3 here is CAKDRVEGVTEAFF. The CDR3 coding sequence is TGTGCCAAGGACAGGGTGGAGGGGGTCACTGAAGCTTTCTTT.

The J gene is TRBJ1-6, the V gene TRBV18; 7 nucleotides match TRBD1. The CDR3 runs 18 residues. J gave up 5 bases and V 3 bases, and 13 bases lay outside the gene matches. The germline V gene has CDR1 KGHSH and CDR2 LQKENI. CDR3 amino acids: CASSPSLTRDRHNSPLHF. The CDR3 coding sequence is TGTGCCAGCTCACCGTCCTTAACGCGGGACAGACATAATTCACCCCTCCACTTT.

The V gene is TRBV6-1, the J gene TRBJ1-2; TRBD1 might be the D (6 bases). This CDR3 has 12 amino acids. The V end was cut by 11 bases, the J end by 8 bases, with 18 bases between. Germline loops: CDR1 MNHNS, CDR2 SASEGT. The CDR3 sequence: CASGQFGEGYTF. CDR3 nucleotide sequence: TGTGCCTCTGGACAGTTCGGCGAAGGCTACACCTTC.

A few counts support this clone. The V and J genes are TRBV5-1 and TRBJ1-1; D unclear. V gave up 5 bases and J gave up 2 bases, with 10 bases separating them. CDR3 length: 13 amino acids. Per germline, CDR1 SGHRS and CDR2 YFSETQ. Here the CDR3 DNA reads TGCGCCAGCAGTCTGAGGGAAAACACTGAAGCTTTCTTT. This encodes CASSLRENTEAFF.

The chain uses TRBV10-3 and TRBJ1-1, with a possible D match to TRBD1 (5 bases). CDR1 ENHRY and CDR2 SYGVKD come from the germline V gene. There are 14 residues in the CDR3. V gave up 2 bases and J gave up 2 bases, with 9 bases separating them. This CDR3 is CAISEARVNTEAFF. The DNA for the CDR3 is TGTGCCATCAGTGAGGCCAGGGTAAACACTGAAGCTTTCTTT.

The rearrangement uses TRBV4-2 and TRBJ2-7, with a possible D match to TRBD2 (5 bases). There are 17 residues in the CDR3. Trimming pared 4 bases from V and 1 base from J, leaving 20 bases between. CDR1 is LGHNA and CDR2 is YNFKEQ in the germline V gene. The CDR3 DNA is TGTGCCAGCAGCCCCTTCCTCTCCCAGCGGACTTCCTACGAGCAGTACTTC. Its translation is CASSPFLSQRTSYEQYF.

V is TRBV5-8 and J is TRBJ1-2; possibly TRBD1 for D (5 bases). In germline, CDR1 is SGHTS, CDR2 YDEGEE. The V end lost 0 bases, the J end lost 5 bases, and 11 bases lay between the germline ends. The CDR3 has 14 amino acids. The CDR3 region has the DNA TGTGCCAGCAGCTTGGCAGGGTTCGGGTATGGCTACACCTTC. This translates into CASSLAGFGYGYTF.

The rearrangement links TRBV19 to TRBJ2-3; 7 nucleotides line up with TRBD1. Germline trimming cut 1 base from V and 2 bases from J; bases unmatched to any gene: 6. Per the germline V gene, CDR1 is LNHDA and CDR2 is SQIVND (reference sequence). The CDR3 is 16 residues long. The CDR3 is CASSIARDRPTDTQYF. The CDR3 nucleotides are TGTGCCAGTAGTATAGCTCGGGACAGACCCACAGATACGCAGTATTTT.

This clone was seen once. Other DNA sequences in this sample translate to the same CDR3. The chain joins TRBV4-3 to TRBJ2-3, with a possible D match to TRBD1 (5 bases). Germline V lookup: CDR1 LGHNA, CDR2 YSLEER. The V end was cut by 1 base, the J end by 3 bases, with 8 bases between. This CDR3 region has 14 residues. In DNA form, the CDR3 reads TGCGCCAGCAGCCAAGGGGGCCGTACAGATACGCAGTATTTT. Its protein is CASSQGGRTDTQYF.

The J gene is TRBJ1-2, the V gene TRBV2; no firm D call. Germline CDR1 and CDR2: SNHLY and FYNNEI. V was shortened by 6 bases and J by 0 bases, with 8 bases between the two germline ends. This CDR3 has 13 amino acids. The CDR3 here is CASSPQANYGYTF. The DNA of the CDR3 is TGTGCCAGCAGCCCCCAGGCTAACTATGGCTACACCTTC.

The rearrangement links TRBV10-1 to TRBJ2-1; 8 bases are shared with TRBD2. This CDR3 has 14 residues. J was trimmed by 4 bases and V by 9 bases; bases with no gene match: 8. Looked up from germline, CDR1 is WNHNN and CDR2 is SYGVQD (reference sequence). Written as DNA, the CDR3 is TGCGCCAGAACAGCGGGGGAAGGTTACAATGAGCAGTTCTTC. It specifies CARTAGEGYNEQFF.

The CDR3 DNA follows: TGCGCCAGCAGCCAGCGGTGGGCGGGGGACGATACGCAGTATTTT. It translates to CASSQRWAGDDTQYF. The chain has TRBV4-1 and TRBJ2-3; 7 bases align to TRBD2. Germline assignment: CDR1 MGHRA and CDR2 YSYEKL. V shed 3 bases, J shed 6 bases, and the junction held 9 bases outside the gene matches. This CDR3 is 15 amino acids long.

J is TRBJ1-2 and V is TRBV7-9; no clear D. From germline, CDR1 is SEHNR and CDR2 FQNEAQ (reference sequence). The V and J ends lost 2 bases and 4 bases respectively, with 14 bases between them. The CDR3 covers 15 residues. CDR3 coding DNA: TGTGCCAGCAGCTTACCAGCCGGGATTTTCTATGGCTACACCTTC. Amino acid sequence: CASSLPAGIFYGYTF.

The genes are TRBV30 and TRBJ2-1, with TRBD2 matching over 12 bases. V shed 4 bases, J shed 4 bases, and the junction held 32 bases outside the gene matches. In germline, CDR1 is GTSNPN, CDR2 SVGIG (reference sequence). This CDR3 has 24 residues. The CDR3 protein is CAWTGGWTGKTLAGGLATYNEQFF. The CDR3 DNA sequence: TGTGCCTGGACTGGGGGGTGGACAGGCAAAACCCTAGCGGGGGGGCTCGCCACATACAATGAGCAGTTCTTC.

The V and J genes are TRBV7-2 and TRBJ1-1; the D is unclear. The V end was cut by 0 bases, the J end by 0 bases, with 17 bases between. This CDR3 comprises 18 residues. Germline lookup yields CDR1 SGHTA and CDR2 FQGNSA. This chain's CDR3 is CASSLAPAPTRVNTEAFF. The CDR3 DNA sequence: TGTGCCAGCAGCTTAGCGCCCGCCCCAACGAGAGTGAACACTGAAGCTTTCTTT.

The V and J genes are TRBV4-1 and TRBJ2-1, with a weak D call TRBD2 (7 bases). CDR1 and CDR2 (germline): MGHRA, YSYEKL. The V end was cut by 1 base, the J end by 4 bases, with 11 bases between. This CDR3 region has 15 residues. DNA for the CDR3: TGCGCCAGCAGCCAAGTTGGGGGGGCATACAATGAGCAGTTCTTC. Its protein product is CASSQVGGAYNEQFF.